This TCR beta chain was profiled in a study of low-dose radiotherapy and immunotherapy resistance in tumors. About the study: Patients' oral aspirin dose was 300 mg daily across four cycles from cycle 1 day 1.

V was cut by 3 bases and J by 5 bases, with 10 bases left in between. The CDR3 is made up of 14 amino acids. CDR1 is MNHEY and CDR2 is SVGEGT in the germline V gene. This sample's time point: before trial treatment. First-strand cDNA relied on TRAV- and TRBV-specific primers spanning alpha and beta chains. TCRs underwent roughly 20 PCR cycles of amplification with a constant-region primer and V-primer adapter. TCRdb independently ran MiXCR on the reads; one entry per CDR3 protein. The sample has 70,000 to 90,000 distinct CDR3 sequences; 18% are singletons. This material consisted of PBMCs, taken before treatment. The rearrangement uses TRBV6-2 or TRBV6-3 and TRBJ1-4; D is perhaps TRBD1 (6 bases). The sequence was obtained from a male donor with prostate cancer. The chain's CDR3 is CASSYRQGNEKLFF. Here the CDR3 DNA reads TGTGCCAGCAGTTATCGCCAGGGGAATGAAAAACTGTTTTTT.